The clone carrying this T cell receptor (beta chain) was found a few times. Its antigen is currently unknown. This sample is drawn from a study of identical twins. A universal primer site was incorporated via template switching, and the cDNA contained unique molecular identifiers. TCRdb re-derived calls from the 5' RACE reads in MiXCR, one entry per CDR3 protein. The sample lists about 530,000 distinct CDR3 sequences; more than 20% were seen once. Study-level results: Memory repertoires showed no such pattern, whereas abundant cord blood beta clonotypes carried fewer insertions. Analyses of zero insertions could, in part, be confounded by invariant MAIT and iNKT cells.

All donors comprised healthy Caucasians. This sample was also put to use in a study of yellow fever vaccine responses in identical twins.

The sample taken for sequencing was CD4+ T cells sorted from blood. This TCR was sampled from a woman under 30 in good health.

The DNA of the CDR3 is TGTGCCAGCAGCCAAGCTGCGTCCTACACCTTC. Amino acid sequence: CASSQAASYTF. The chain combines TRBV4-2 with TRBJ1-2; D gene uncertain. This CDR3 comprises 11 residues. The germline gives CDR1 LGHNA, CDR2 YNFKEQ. With 1 base removed from V and 10 bases from J, the gap between germline ends came to 7 bases.